The T cell receptor beta chain under discussion was sequenced for a study of blood T cell repertoires in COVID-19. About the study: COVID-19 samples collected from the United States, Italy and Spain covered acute and convalescent phases. Sample material is recorded as cDNA or gDNA derived from T cells, B-cell-depleted T cells, or PBMCs.

This CDR3 has 13 amino acids. The ends lost 6 bases at V and 4 bases at J; junction bases unmatched: 5. CDR1 is MDHEN, CDR2 SYDVKM, per germline. TCRdb's table, derived via immunoSEQ multiplex PCR, lists solely in-frame clones and lacks some. The sample contains about 190,000 clones, roughly 80% of which appear only once. This clone was seen many times. This chain connects TRBV28 to TRBJ1-2; TRBD1 matches 7 bases. The sequenced sample consisted of peripheral blood. The source is a woman in her fifties or sixties with acute or convalescent COVID-19. CDR3 protein: CASSPDRVYGYTF. The CDR3 bases are TGTGCCAGCAGCCCAGACAGGGTCTATGGCTACACCTTC.